This T cell receptor (beta chain) derives from a study of T-cell memory formation after mild COVID-19. Overall study context: Clusters of TCRs were largely donor specific. Study-level points and caveats: Memory from before infection featured some responding clones, which suggests cross-reactive memory joined. Clonal second-wave expansions that peaked on day 37 had unconfirmed SARS-CoV-2 specificity.

V lost 1 base to trimming and J lost 0 bases, with 13 bases between them. Germline values: CDR1 SEHNR, CDR2 FQNEAQ (reference sequence). The CDR3 totals 17 residues. A note on this clonotype: As yet, its antigen is unknown.

TCRdb ran MiXCR on the 5' RACE reads and lists one entry per CDR3 protein. The data hold around 190,000 distinct CDR3 sequences, with approximately 18% observed a single time. Sequences were obtained from PBMCs or a T cell subset sorted from them (not recorded which). V gene TRBV7-9 combines with J gene TRBJ1-3; D not certain. This receptor was obtained from a young man who had mild COVID-19 (a few samples of this study predate the infection). Cell type and time point are not known. CDR3 DNA: TGTGCCAGCAGCTTAGAGGCGGCGATATTCTCTGGAAACACCATATATTTT. Its translation is CASSLEAAIFSGNTIYF.